The 9 T cell receptor beta chains given below trace back to one sample, sequenced in a study of blood T cells in healthy people across ages. Next came a second PCR, run for about 7 to 12 cycles, which used a sample-barcoded 5' primer along with a J-beta primer mix. TCRdb re-called the 5' RACE reads through MiXCR, storing one row per CDR3 protein. Here the sample spans hundreds of thousands of distinct CDR3 sequences, approximately 30% being singletons. Sequencing used blood. The receptors here all came from an elderly woman in good health.

This clonotype was counted many times. A much more abundant neighbour one base away suggests this may be a read error. The chain uses TRBV6-6 and TRBJ2-7; D unclear. This CDR3 is 11 amino acids long. Germline CDR1 is MNHNY and CDR2 is SVGAGI (reference sequence). V dropped 6 bases and J dropped 2 bases, with 5 bases sitting between them. The CDR3 DNA is TGTGCCAGCAGGCACACCTACGAGCAGTACTTC. It yields the protein CASRHTYEQYF.

This clonotype was picked up many times. The J gene is TRBJ2-3, the V gene TRBV7-9, with no clear D. CDR1 SEHNR and CDR2 FQNEAQ come from the germline V gene (reference sequence). The CDR3 loop spans 14 amino acids. V was cut by 0 bases and J by 7 bases, with 11 bases left in between. The CDR3 sequence: CASSLAGRQNTQYF. The CDR3 DNA reads as TGTGCCAGCAGCTTAGCGGGTCGGCAGAATACGCAGTATTTT.

This clonotype was recorded many times. This chain links TRBV24-1 with TRBJ2-3, with 12 bases aligning to TRBD1. Germline V lookup: CDR1 KGHDR, CDR2 SFDVKD. V gave up 4 bases and J gave up 4 bases; unmatched junction bases: 8. This CDR3 comprises 17 residues. In nucleotides, the CDR3 is TGTGCCACCAGTGACCCCGGGACAGGGGGCCCAGCAGATACGCAGTATTTT. It is translated as CATSDPGTGGPADTQYF.

The rearrangement joins TRBV5-5 to TRBJ2-3, with D possibly TRBD2 on 6 matching bases. The CDR3 is made up of 18 amino acids. Germline CDR1 and CDR2: SGHKS and YYEKEE (reference sequence). V was shortened by 0 bases and J by 2 bases, with 19 bases between the two germline ends. The CDR3 DNA reads as TGTGCCAGCAGCTTGGCCCTAGCGCCCGATTCGCCCACAGATACGCAGTATTTT. Its protein is CASSLALAPDSPTDTQYF.

This chain joins TRBV12-3 or TRBV12-4 and TRBJ2-2, with TRBD1 identical over 7 bases. After removal of 3 bases from V and 4 bases from J, the junction contained 8 bases not matched to a gene. This CDR3 is 16 amino acids long. The chain's CDR3 is CASSLRLTGTTGELFF. The CDR3 nucleotides are TGTGCCAGCAGTTTGCGTTTGACAGGGACCACCGGGGAGCTGTTTTTT.

This clonotype occurred many times. The chain combines TRBV3-1 with TRBJ1-5, with 7 bases identical to TRBD1. The ends lost 1 base at V and 6 bases at J; junction bases unmatched: 9. Per the germline V gene, CDR1 is LGHDT and CDR2 is YNNKEL (reference sequence). CDR3 length: 16 residues. In DNA, the CDR3 is TGTGCCAGCAGCCAAGGGAGACAGGGATCTGGTCAGCCCCAGCATTTT. Its protein is CASSQGRQGSGQPQHF. The entire variable domain, with the rest obtained from reference TRBV3-1 and TRBJ1-5, is as follows: DTAVSQTPKYLVTQMGNDKSIKCEQNLGHDTMYWYKQDSKKFLKIMFSYNNKELIINETVPNRFSPKSPDKAHLNLHINSLELGDSAVYFCASSQGRQGSGQPQHFGDGTRLSIL.

At least ten counts were recorded for this clonotype. The V call is TRBV2, the J call TRBJ2-3; TRBD2 matches at 9 bases. CDR1 and CDR2 from the germline V gene are SNHLY and FYNNEI. J lost 2 bases, V lost 6 bases, and 9 bases had no gene match. The CDR3 has 16 amino acids. The CDR3 bases are TGTGCCAGCAGGCGTCCGGGACTAGCTTTCACAGATACGCAGTATTTT. As protein: CASRRPGLAFTDTQYF.

This clonotype occurred a few times. The chain combines TRBV4-2 with TRBJ1-5; tentative D call: TRBD1 (5 bases). Trimming removed 10 bases from V and 0 bases from J, with 16 bases in between. Germline lookup yields CDR1 LGHNA and CDR2 YNFKEQ. The CDR3 loop spans 15 amino acids. CDR3 amino acids: CANTLGVNSNQPQHF. CDR3 in DNA: TGTGCCAACACCCTAGGGGTTAATAGCAATCAGCCCCAGCATTTT.

In its sample, this clonotype was seen many times. This sequence joins TRBV4-2 and TRBJ2-7; unclear D gene. This CDR3 contains 17 residues. Germline values: CDR1 LGHNA, CDR2 YNFKEQ. The germline V and J ends were trimmed by 0 bases and 0 bases, with 15 bases remaining between them. The CDR3: CASSQEEMGGFSYEQYF. CDR3 sequence (DNA): TGTGCCAGCAGCCAAGAAGAGATGGGTGGATTCTCCTACGAGCAGTACTTC.